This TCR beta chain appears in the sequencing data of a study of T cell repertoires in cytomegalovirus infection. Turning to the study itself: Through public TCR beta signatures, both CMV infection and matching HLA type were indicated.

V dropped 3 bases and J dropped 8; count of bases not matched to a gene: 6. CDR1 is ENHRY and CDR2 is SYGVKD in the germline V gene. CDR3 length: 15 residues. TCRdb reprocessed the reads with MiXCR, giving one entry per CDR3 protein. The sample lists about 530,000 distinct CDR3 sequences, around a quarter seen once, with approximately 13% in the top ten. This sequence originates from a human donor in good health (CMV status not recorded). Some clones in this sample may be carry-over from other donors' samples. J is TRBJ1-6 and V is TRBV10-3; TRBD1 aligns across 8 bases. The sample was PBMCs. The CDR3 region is CAISEQGGEYSPLHF. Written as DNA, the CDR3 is TGTGCCATCAGTGAACAGGGGGGGGAATATTCACCCCTCCACTTT.